The next 2 T cell receptor beta chains were all read from a single sample in a study of blood T cell repertoires in COVID-19. The method was immunoSEQ multiplex PCR; TCRdb's version includes in-frame clones alone and lacks a portion of them. Here the sample spans about 400,000 clones, over 85% being singletons. The source material was PBMCs or T cells enriched from blood (not recorded which). The receptors here all came from a woman in her twenties or thirties who had recovered from COVID-19.

This sequence joins TRBV27 and TRBJ1-2; TRBD1 aligns across 8 bases. The CDR3 has 14 amino acids. CDR1 is MNHEY and CDR2 is SMNVEV in the germline V gene (reference sequence). V shed 5 bases, J shed 6 bases, and the junction held 8 bases outside the gene matches. Here the CDR3 DNA reads TGTGCCAGCAGTCCGGGGACAGGACAAGATGGCTACACCTTC. It translates to CASSPGTGQDGYTF.

With regard to this clone: Additional DNA sequences in this sample encode the identical CDR3. The V gene is TRBV30, the J gene TRBJ1-1; a weak D match, TRBD1 (5 bases). Per germline, CDR1 GTSNPN and CDR2 SVGIG (reference sequence). V lost 0 bases and J lost 5, with 10 bases in between. This CDR3 has 13 amino acids. Written as DNA, the CDR3 is TGTGCCTGGAGTGTACTCCGGGGGACTGAAGCTTTCTTT. Translated, it gives CAWSVLRGTEAFF.